This T cell receptor (beta chain) is drawn from a study of T cell repertoires in cytomegalovirus infection. Findings and caveats of the study: Cumulated frequencies of public TCR beta families served to identify carriers of CMV plus the relevant HLA.

A single record per CDR3 protein comes from TCRdb applying MiXCR to the reads. The table has approximately 240,000 distinct CDR3 sequences, approximately 13% seen once. This clonotype showed up many times. Its antigen is unidentified. V lost 4 bases and J 2 bases, leaving 13 bases between the germline ends. The germline V gene has CDR1 SGHTA and CDR2 FQGNSA. CDR3 length: 15 residues. V and J are TRBV7-2 and TRBJ2-3, with TRBD1 as a possible D gene (5 bases). The sample consisted of PBMCs. This TCR came from a human donor in good health (CMV status not recorded). Some clones in this sample may be carry-over from other donors' samples. The CDR3 loop is CASSSDIGLTDTQYF. CDR3 DNA: TGTGCCAGCAGCTCGGACATTGGGCTCACAGATACGCAGTATTTT. The full variable domain, rest sourced from reference TRBV7-2 and TRBJ2-3, is GAGVSQSPSNKVTEKGKDVELRCDPISGHTALYWYRQSLGQGLEFLIYFQGNSAPDKSGLPSDRFSAERTGGSVSTLTIQRTQQEDSAVYLCASSSDIGLTDTQYFGPGTRLTVL.